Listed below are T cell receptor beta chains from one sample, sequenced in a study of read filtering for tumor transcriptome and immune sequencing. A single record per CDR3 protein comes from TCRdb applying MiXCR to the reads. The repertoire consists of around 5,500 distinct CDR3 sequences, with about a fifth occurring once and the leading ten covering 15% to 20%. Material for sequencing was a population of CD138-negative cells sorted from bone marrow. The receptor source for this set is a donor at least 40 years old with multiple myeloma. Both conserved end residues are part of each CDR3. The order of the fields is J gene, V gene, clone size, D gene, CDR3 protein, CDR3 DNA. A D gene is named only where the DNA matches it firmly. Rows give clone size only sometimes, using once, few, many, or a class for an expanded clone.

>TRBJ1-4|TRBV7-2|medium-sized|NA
CASSLDSGTLGEKLFF
TGTGCCAGCAGCTTAGATTCAGGGACCCTAGGTGAAAAACTGTTTTTT
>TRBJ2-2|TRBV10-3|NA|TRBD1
CASERTGGDGGELFF
TGTGCCAGCGAACGGACAGGGGGTGATGGCGGGGAGCTGTTTTTT
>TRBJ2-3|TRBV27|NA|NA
CASRWGDQGTDTQYF
TGTGCCAGCAGGTGGGGGGATCAGGGCACAGATACTCAGTATTTT
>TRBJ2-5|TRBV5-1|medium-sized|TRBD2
CASSLTVAGGFETQYF
TGCGCCAGCAGCTTGACCGTGGCGGGAGGGTTCGAGACCCAGTACTTC
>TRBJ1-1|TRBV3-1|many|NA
CASRGLKDTEAFF
TGTGCCAGCAGGGGACTTAAGGACACTGAAGCTTTCTTT
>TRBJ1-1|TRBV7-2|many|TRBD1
CASSFLSPGTGGEAFF
TGTGCCAGCAGCTTCTTATCCCCCGGGACAGGGGGCGAAGCTTTCTTT
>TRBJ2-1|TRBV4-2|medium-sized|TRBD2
CASSQDGAGAGNEQFF
TGTGCCAGCAGCCAAGACGGAGCGGGAGCGGGTAATGAGCAGTTCTTC
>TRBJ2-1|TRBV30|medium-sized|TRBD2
CACHRTSVRAEQFF
TGTGCCTGCCATAGGACTAGCGTCCGGGCTGAGCAGTTCTTC
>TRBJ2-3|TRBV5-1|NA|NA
CASSLEQAARADMQYF
TGCGCCAGCAGCTTGGAACAGGCCGCCAGAGCAGATATGCAGTATTTT
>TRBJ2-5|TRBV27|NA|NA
CASSLSGQETQYF
TGTGCCAGCAGTTTATCAGGCCAAGAGACCCAGTACTTC
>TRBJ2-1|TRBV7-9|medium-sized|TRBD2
CASSIPLADEQFF
TGTGCCAGCAGCATACCCCTAGCGGATGAGCAGTTCTTC
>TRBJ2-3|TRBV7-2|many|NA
CASSLVYPGTSSTDTQYF
TGTGCCAGCAGCTTAGTATACCCCGGGACATCTAGCACAGATACGCAGTATTTT
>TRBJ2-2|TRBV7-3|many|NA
CAGSSQGNTGELFF
TGTGCCGGCAGCTCACAGGGTAACACCGGGGAGCTGTTCTTT
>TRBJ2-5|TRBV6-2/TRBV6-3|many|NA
CASSYIRLEETQYF
TGTGCCAGCAGTTACATCAGACTAGAGGAGACCCAGTACTTC
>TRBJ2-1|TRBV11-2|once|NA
CASSWGGSYDEQFF
TGCGCCAGCAGCTGGGGCGGATCCTACGATGAGCAGTTCTTC
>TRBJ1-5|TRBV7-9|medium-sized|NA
CASSLLNQPQHF
TGTGCCAGCAGCTTACTCAATCAGCCCCAGCATTTT
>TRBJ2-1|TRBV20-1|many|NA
CSARVWPGTTTEQFF
TGCAGTGCTAGAGTGTGGCCGGGGACAACTACTGAGCAGTTCTTC
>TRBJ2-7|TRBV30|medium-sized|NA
CAWSEGSEQYF
TGTGCCTGGAGTGAGGGATCCGAGCAGTACTTC
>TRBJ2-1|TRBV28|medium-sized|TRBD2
CASRPFLTSGYNEQFF
TGTGCCAGCAGGCCATTTTTGACTAGCGGTTACAATGAGCAGTTCTTC
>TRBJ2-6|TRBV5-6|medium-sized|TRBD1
CASSEDRAGANVLTF
TGTGCCAGCAGCGAGGACAGGGCTGGGGCCAACGTCCTGACTTTC
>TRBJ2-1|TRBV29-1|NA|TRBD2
CSVEGASGSTVRVF
TGCAGCGTTGAAGGCGCTAGCGGGAGTACGGTTCGAGTCTTC
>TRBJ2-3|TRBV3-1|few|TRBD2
CASSLDAGTSGLLWTDTQYF
TGTGCCAGCAGCCTAGACGCGGGGACTAGCGGGCTACTATGGACAGATACGCAGTATTTT
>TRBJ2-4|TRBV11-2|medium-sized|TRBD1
CASSRGDSLDIQYF
TGTGCCAGCTCGAGAGGGGACAGCTTAGACATTCAGTACTTC
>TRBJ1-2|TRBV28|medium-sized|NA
CASSYRLYYTF
TGTGCCAGCAGTTACAGGCTTTACTACACCTTC
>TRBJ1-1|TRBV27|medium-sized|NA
CASSSSKNTEAFF
TGTGCCAGCAGTTCCTCCAAGAACACTGAAGCTTTCTTT
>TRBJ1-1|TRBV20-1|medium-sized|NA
CSARDLPWDTEAFF
TGCAGTGCTAGAGATCTACCCTGGGACACTGAAGCTTTCTTT
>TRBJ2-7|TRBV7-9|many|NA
CASSRRGAHYEQYF
TGTGCCAGTAGCCGGAGGGGGGCCCACTACGAGCAGTACTTC
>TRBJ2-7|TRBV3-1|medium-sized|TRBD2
CASSQDSGVLGEQYF
TGTGCCAGCAGCCAAGATAGCGGGGTCCTAGGGGAGCAGTACTTC
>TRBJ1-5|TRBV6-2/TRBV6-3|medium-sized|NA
CASSYSVRPAGPQHF
TGTGCCAGCAGTTACTCAGTTAGGCCCGCTGGGCCCCAGCATTTT
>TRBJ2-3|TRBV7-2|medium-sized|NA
CASSYLLATTDTQYF
TGTGCCAGCAGCTACCTCCTCGCAACCACAGATACGCAGTATTTT
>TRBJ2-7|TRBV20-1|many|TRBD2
CSARSSGSAYEQYF
TGCAGTGCTAGAAGTAGCGGGAGCGCCTACGAGCAGTACTTC
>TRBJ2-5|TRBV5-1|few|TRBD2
CASSLGRESETQYF
TGCGCCAGCAGCTTGGGGCGGGAGTCGGAGACCCAGTACTTC
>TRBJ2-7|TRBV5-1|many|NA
CASSFDSKTYEQYF
TGCGCCAGCAGCTTTGACAGCAAAACCTACGAGCAGTACTTC
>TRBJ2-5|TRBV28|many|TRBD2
CASSLVSGRFETQYF
TGTGCCAGCAGTTTGGTTAGCGGGAGATTCGAGACCCAGTACTTC
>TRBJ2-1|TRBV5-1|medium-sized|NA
CASSPLVAHDEQFF
TGCGCCAGCAGCCCCTTAGTAGCGCACGATGAGCAGTTCTTC
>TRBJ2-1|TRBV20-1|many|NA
CSARVTPETWGEQFF
TGCAGTGCTAGAGTTACTCCCGAAACCTGGGGTGAGCAGTTCTTC
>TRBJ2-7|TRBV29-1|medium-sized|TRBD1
CSVGQGGGEQYF
TGCAGCGTTGGACAGGGTGGGGGCGAGCAGTACTTC
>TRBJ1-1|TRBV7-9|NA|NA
CASNSSSNWMGYTEAYF
TGTGCCAGCAACTCATCCTCCAATTGGATGGGGTACACTGAAGCTTACTTT
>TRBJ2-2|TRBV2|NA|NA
CARQIGANTGELFF
TGTGCCCGACAGATAGGCGCGAACACCGGGGAGCTGTTTTTT
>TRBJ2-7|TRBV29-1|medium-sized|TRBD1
CSVEGTGGYEQYF
TGCAGCGTTGAAGGGACAGGGGGGTACGAGCAGTACTTC
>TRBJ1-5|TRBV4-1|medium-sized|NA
CASSQDTWLGRRGQPQHF
TGCGCCAGCAGCCAAGACACGTGGTTGGGGCGAAGGGGTCAGCCCCAGCATTTT
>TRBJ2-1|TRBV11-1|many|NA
CASSLKGEGSYNEQFF
TGTGCCAGCAGCTTAAAGGGGGAAGGCTCCTACAATGAGCAGTTCTTC